This paragraph covers one T cell receptor (beta chain) sequence. Germline assignment: CDR1 SGHRS and CDR2 YFSETQ. The CDR3 runs to 15 residues. V trimming: 4 bases; J trimming: 0 bases; junction bases outside the gene matches: 3. This specimen belongs to a study of blood T cell repertoires in COVID-19. Turning to the study itself: Researchers got acute and convalescent COVID-19 samples from the United States, Italy and Spain. PBMCs, B-cell-depleted T cells, or T cells were the source of the cDNA or gDNA that made up the material.

Here immunoSEQ multiplex PCR was the method, and the copy in TCRdb shows in-frame clones only, minus some. Of some 200,000 clones detected, around nine tenths appear once; the ten largest clones hold over 3.5%. The sequence was obtained from a man younger than 35 with active or convalescent COVID-19. The sequenced sample consisted of peripheral blood. The gene calls are TRBV5-1 and TRBJ2-1; 8 positions match TRBD2. In DNA, the CDR3 is TGCGCCAGCAGCCCGGGGGGGCCCTCCTACAATGAGCAGTTCTTC. Its protein is CASSPGGPSYNEQFF.